Below, 3 T cell receptor beta chains from the same sample are listed, as sequenced in a study of blood T cells in healthy people across ages (dated by TCRdb to 2014 to 2015). The method was 5' RACE. Sequencing was carried out with an Illumina HiSeq 2500. A second PCR of about 6 to 11 cycles was performed with a sample-barcoded 5' primer and a J-beta primer mix. TCRdb reanalyzed the raw reads on its own, using fastp at Q25 for trimming and MiXCR for clone calling, and kept in-frame beta chains. All rows with the same CDR3 protein become a single entry with the most common DNA and genes. Within this sample are about 680,000 distinct CDR3 sequences, with around half of them counted one time only. Roughly 34% of the sample lies in the top ten. Sequencing was carried out using blood. Receptor source: a woman aged 60-70 years in good health.

The CDR3 region is CSAESRANGYTF. The CDR3, as DNA: TGCAGTGCTGAAAGCCGGGCGAATGGCTACACCTTC. V gene TRBV20-1 combines with J gene TRBJ1-2; the D is unclear. The germline CDR1 and CDR2 sequences are DFQATT and SNEGSKA (reference sequence). This CDR3 region has 12 residues. With 5 bases removed from V and 6 bases from J, the gap between germline ends came to 13 bases.

The chain couples TRBV5-1 to TRBJ2-1; a weak D match, TRBD1 (5 bases). The CDR3 length is 15 residues. V gave up 2 bases and J gave up 6 bases, with 15 bases separating them. The germline CDR1 and CDR2 sequences are SGHRS and YFSETQ. The CDR3 reads CASSFAQERFNEQFF. Written as DNA, the CDR3 is TGCGCCAGCAGCTTTGCACAGGAAAGGTTCAATGAGCAGTTCTTC.

This clonotype appeared a few times. This chain connects TRBV9 to TRBJ2-3; no clear D gene. The ends were cut back, 3 bases at V and 5 bases at J, with 7 bases in the middle. This CDR3 has 12 amino acids. Germline values: CDR1 SGDLS, CDR2 YYNGEE. DNA of the CDR3: TGTGCCAGCAGCGGACTGGGAGATACGCAGTATTTT. Translation gives CASSGLGDTQYF.